These 20 T cell receptor beta chains came from one sample sequenced in a study of blood T cells in healthy people across ages. The use of a sample-barcoded 5' primer and a J-beta primer mix characterized a second PCR of roughly 6 to 11 cycles. TCRdb itself ran the 5' RACE reads through MiXCR, one entry per CDR3 protein. The data show under 850,000 distinct CDR3 sequences, around 36% seen once. Sequenced material: blood. These receptors originate from a man younger than 30 in good health.

This clonotype came up many times. This chain joins TRBV6-6 and TRBJ2-1, with 8 bases fitting TRBD1. V trimming: 4 bases; J trimming: 6 bases; junction bases outside the gene matches: 2. The CDR3 is 13 amino acids. Germline CDR1 reads MNHNY; CDR2 reads SVGAGI (reference sequence). The CDR3 protein is CASSFGQGNEQFF. DNA for the CDR3: TGTGCCAGCAGTTTTGGACAGGGCAATGAGCAGTTCTTC.

This chain links TRBV6-2 or TRBV6-3 with TRBJ1-6, with a weak D call TRBD1 (5 bases). The ends were cut back, 0 bases at V and 10 bases at J, with 10 bases in the middle. There are 14 residues in the CDR3. CDR1 is MNHEY, CDR2 SVGEGT, per germline. The CDR3 DNA sequence: TGTGCCAGCAGTTACTCACCAGGGAGCTCACCCCTCCACTTT. The encoded protein is CASSYSPGSSPLHF.

V usage is TRBV18 and J usage is TRBJ1-1, with 8 bases lining up with TRBD1. The CDR3 sequence is 15 residues long. V lost 5 bases, J lost 7 bases, and 12 bases stayed unmatched. Germline V gives CDR1 KGHSH, CDR2 LQKENI. In DNA, the CDR3 is TGTGCCAGCTCAACCAATGACAGGGGCTCCGGTGAAGCTTTCTTT. Translated, it gives CASSTNDRGSGEAFF. The full variable domain, rest sourced from reference TRBV18 and TRBJ1-1, is NAGVMQNPRHLVRRRGQEARLRCSPMKGHSHVYWYRQLPEEGLKFMVYLQKENIIDESGMPKERFSAEFPKEGPSILRIQQVVRGDSAAYFCASSTNDRGSGEAFFGQGTRLTVV.

This clonotype was counted a few times. The chain has TRBV5-1 and TRBJ1-6; a weak D match, TRBD1 (5 bases). Trimming pared 0 bases from V and 6 bases from J, leaving 7 bases between. Germline lookup yields CDR1 SGHRS and CDR2 YFSETQ. The CDR3 is made up of 14 amino acids. As DNA, the CDR3 is TGCGCCAGCAGCTTGGAGGGGAGTAATTCACCCCTCCACTTT. Its translation is CASSLEGSNSPLHF.

The V call is TRBV15, the J call TRBJ1-1, with D unclear. CDR1 and CDR2 (germline): LNHNV, YYDKDF (reference sequence). The CDR3 is made up of 15 amino acids. Trimming took 0 bases from V and 7 from J, leaving 15 bases between them. The CDR3 spells CATSRDLSTAGEAFF. The CDR3 region has the DNA TGTGCCACCAGCAGAGATTTGAGTACAGCGGGTGAAGCTTTCTTT. The whole variable domain, filled in from reference TRBV15 and TRBJ1-1, reads DAMVIQNPRYQVTQFGKPVTLSCSQTLNHNVMYWYQQKSSQAPKLLFHYYDKDFNNEADTPDNFQSRRPNTSFCFLDIRSPGLGDTAMYLCATSRDLSTAGEAFFGQGTRLTVV.

This clonotype was counted only a few times. This rearrangement joins TRBV7-9 to TRBJ1-2; tentatively, D is TRBD1 (5 bases). The germline V and J ends were trimmed by 5 bases and 7 bases, with 17 bases remaining between them. The germline gives CDR1 SEHNR, CDR2 FQNEAQ (reference sequence). This CDR3 contains 14 residues. CDR3 sequence (DNA): TGTGCCAGCAGCCGAACTACCGAGGGGCTTGGCTACACCTTC. Translating it yields CASSRTTEGLGYTF.

This clonotype was seen many times. This chain uses TRBV7-3 with TRBJ2-3; D possibly corresponds to TRBD2 (5 bases). Trimming pared 3 bases from V and 5 bases from J, leaving 15 bases between. The germline CDR1 and CDR2 sequences are SGHTA and FQGTGA. CDR3 length: 15 residues. CDR3 protein: CASSLTGRGQDTQYF. The DNA for the CDR3 is TGTGCCAGCAGCTTGACCGGGCGAGGGCAAGATACGCAGTATTTT.

This rearrangement joins TRBV20-1 to TRBJ1-2, with D uncertain. Germline CDR1 and CDR2: DFQATT and SNEGSKA (reference sequence). The CDR3 covers 14 residues. Trimming pared 0 bases from V and 4 bases from J, leaving 12 bases between. CDR3 residues: CSARDAGGRYGYTF. As DNA, the CDR3 is TGCAGTGCTAGAGATGCGGGTGGTCGCTATGGCTACACCTTC.

The sample holds many counts of this clonotype. The chain employs TRBV6-5 and TRBJ2-3, with 10 bases that match TRBD1. V shed 6 bases, J shed 5 bases, and the junction held 8 bases outside the gene matches. This CDR3 is built from 15 residues. CDR1 is MNHEY, CDR2 SVGAGI, per germline. CDR3 region: CASRNRDRGRDTQYF. CDR3 in DNA: TGTGCCAGCAGGAACCGGGACAGGGGACGAGATACGCAGTATTTT.

Details on this clonotype: Given a much more abundant clone one base away, this may be a read error. This chain links TRBV9 with TRBJ2-3; 7 nucleotides match TRBD1. This CDR3 region has 15 residues. Germline values: CDR1 SGDLS, CDR2 YYNGEE. The CDR3 sequence: CASSVARTGTDSQYF. CDR3 nucleotide sequence: TGTGCCAGCAGCGTAGCGAGGACAGGCACAGATTCGCAGTATTTT.

This clonotype was counted between two and nine times. This chain links TRBV7-2 with TRBJ2-3; 7 bases match TRBD1. This CDR3 region has 13 residues. Germline V gene data show CDR1 as SGHTA and CDR2 as FQGNSA. V lost 6 bases and J lost 5; bases outside the gene matches: 5. In nucleotides, the CDR3 is TGTGCCAGCAGTGAGGGGGCCGGAGATACGCAGTATTTT. Its protein product is CASSEGAGDTQYF.

The V gene is TRBV11-2, the J gene TRBJ1-1; D remains unclear. Trimming took 5 bases from V and 7 from J, leaving 11 bases between them. Looked up from germline, CDR1 is SGHAT and CDR2 is FQNNGV. There are 12 residues in the CDR3. CDR3 bases: TGTGCCAGCAGCCTATCCTCATTTGAAGCTTTCTTT. This sequence encodes CASSLSSFEAFF. The whole variable domain, filled in from reference TRBV11-2 and TRBJ1-1, reads EAGVAQSPRYKIIEKRQSVAFWCNPISGHATLYWYQQILGQGPKLLIQFQNNGVVDDSQLPKDRFSAERLKGVDSTLKIQPAKLEDSAVYLCASSLSSFEAFFGQGTRLTVV.

The sample holds many counts of this clonotype. V gene TRBV27 combines with J gene TRBJ1-5, with 8 bases lining up with TRBD1. The CDR3 extends over 15 amino acids. From germline, CDR1 is MNHEY and CDR2 SMNVEV (reference sequence). The V and J ends lost 4 bases and 2 bases, in that order; junction bases with no gene match: 4. The CDR3 region is CASSSMTGGNQPQHF. CDR3 coding DNA: TGTGCCAGCAGTTCAATGACAGGGGGCAATCAGCCCCAGCATTTT.

The chain joins TRBV28 to TRBJ1-2, with TRBD1 matching over 8 bases. Unmatched junction bases numbered 7, after V lost 5 bases and J lost 8 bases. This CDR3 has 13 amino acids. Germline lookup yields CDR1 MDHEN and CDR2 SYDVKM. The CDR3 loop is CASSVSGGDGYTF. For the CDR3, the DNA is TGTGCCAGCAGTGTTTCAGGGGGCGACGGCTACACCTTC.

This rearrangement joins TRBV28 to TRBJ2-2, with 7 bases matching TRBD2. This CDR3 is built from 18 residues. Trimming at V came to 2 bases and at J to 4 bases, leaving 13 bases not matched to a gene. CDR1 is MDHEN and CDR2 is SYDVKM in the germline V gene. As DNA, the CDR3 is TGTGCCAGCAGTTTAAGCGGGATTGTGGAGCTGGGCACCGGGGAGCTGTTTTTT. Encoded protein: CASSLSGIVELGTGELFF.

The chain is built from TRBV5-1 and TRBJ1-5; unclear D gene. Trimming removed 7 bases at V and 5 bases at J, with 13 bases between. The germline CDR1 and CDR2 sequences are SGHRS and YFSETQ. The CDR3 is 13 amino acids. CDR3 DNA sequence: TGCGCCAGCCGGACGGGTCCCGATCAGCCCCAGCATTTT. It codes for CASRTGPDQPQHF.

The DNA for the CDR3 is TGTGCCAGCAGTCATAGGGACAGGGTTAGCAATCAGCCCCAGCATTTT. This translates into CASSHRDRVSNQPQHF. The V gene is TRBV2, the J gene TRBJ1-5; 9 positions agree with TRBD1. The CDR3 covers 16 residues. The V segment lost 5 bases and the J segment 0 bases; nucleotides outside the gene matches: 5. Germline loops: CDR1 SNHLY, CDR2 FYNNEI.

The sample holds many counts of this clonotype. The chain is built from TRBV7-2 and TRBJ2-3; D perhaps matches TRBD2 (5 bases). CDR1 SGHTA and CDR2 FQGNSA come from the germline V gene. The CDR3 is made up of 15 amino acids. The V end was cut by 5 bases, the J end by 0 bases, with 12 bases between. CDR3 amino acids: CASSAVGKSTDTQYF. CDR3 bases: TGTGCCAGCAGCGCAGTCGGGAAAAGCACAGATACGCAGTATTTT.

The sample holds many counts of this clonotype. Written as DNA, the CDR3 is TGCGCCAGCAGCCAAGATCGACTAGCGGGGGAAGTAGATACGCAGTATTTT. It specifies CASSQDRLAGEVDTQYF. The chain recombines TRBV4-3 with TRBJ2-3, with 12 nucleotides matching TRBD2. This CDR3 has 17 residues. V shed 0 bases, J shed 5 bases, and the junction held 6 bases outside the gene matches. Germline lookup yields CDR1 LGHNA and CDR2 YSLEER.

V is TRBV4-3 and J is TRBJ1-1, with TRBD1 identical over 8 bases. The CDR3 runs 17 residues. V shed 0 bases and J 2 bases; nucleotides not matched to a gene: 8. The germline CDR1 and CDR2 sequences are LGHNA and YSLEER. CDR3 sequence: CASSQEGRGQGNTEAFF. The CDR3 nucleotides are TGCGCCAGCAGCCAAGAGGGCAGGGGGCAGGGTAACACTGAAGCTTTCTTT.